This T cell receptor beta chain was found in a study of blood T cell repertoires in COVID-19. Study-wide background: PBMCs, B-cell-depleted T cells, or T cells were the source of the cDNA or gDNA that made up the material.

Original processing methods: Amplification of reference gene primers was used by the study to estimate nucleated cell counts. Data came from immunoSEQ multiplex PCR; TCRdb stores just in-frame clones and leaves some out. That table furnishes V, J and clone size, whereas the DNA furnished D and trimming. Among around 70,000 clones listed, nearly 85% were seen once. The CDR3 totals 14 residues. Looked up from germline, CDR1 is SGHRS and CDR2 is YFSETQ. Trimming pared 0 bases from V and 3 bases from J, leaving 9 bases between. Sequences were obtained from peripheral blood. The chain is built from TRBV5-1 and TRBJ1-2, with D possibly being TRBD1 (5 bases). The sequence was collected from a woman aged 55-69 years with acute or convalescent COVID-19. CDR3 protein: CASSLDRNDYGYTF. The CDR3 DNA reads TGCGCCAGCAGCTTGGACAGGAACGACTATGGCTACACCTTC. Supplemented by reference TRBV5-1 and TRBJ1-2, the full variable domain reads KAGVTQTPRYLIKTRGQQVTLSCSPISGHRSVSWYQQTPGQGLQFLFEYFSETQRNKGNFPGRFSGRQFSNSRSEMNVSTLELGDSALYLCASSLDRNDYGYTFGSGTRLTVV.